This TCR beta chain comes out of a study of identifying expanded T cells in peripheral blood. Study observations and caveats: About 1.2 clones differed between technical replicates, versus approximately 17 and 20 over time.

This CDR3 region has 17 residues. Germline V CDR1 and CDR2: SGHRS, YFSETQ. V was pared by 2 bases and J by 5 bases, with 19 bases between. Profiling relied on immunoSEQ multiplex PCR, and the TCRdb table lists in-frame clones only, not all of them. The sample holds roughly 84,000 clones, 70% to 90% seen once. Healthy donors had no documented immune events, such as infections, while sampled. About this clone itself: What it binds is unknown.

The TCR comes from a person between 18 and 75 years old in good health. The chain is built from TRBV5-1 and TRBJ1-4; no definite D call. Sequencing used blood. The CDR3 loop is CASSLTGANVGNEKLFF. In nucleotides, the CDR3 is TGCGCCAGCAGCTTAACGGGCGCCAACGTTGGGAATGAAAAACTGTTTTTT.